Sequencing of this TCR beta chain was carried out in a study of OX40 agonist ivuxolimab in advanced cancers. Only in-frame clones appear in the TCRdb table, and some are missing; sequencing was by immunoSEQ multiplex PCR. The sample holds some 90,000 clones, 70% to 90% seen once. Between the trimmed V and J ends, which lost 0 bases and 7 bases, there was a span of 8 bases. CDR1 SGHRS and CDR2 YFSETQ come from the germline V gene. The CDR3 sequence is 14 residues long. The sample in question was CD4+ or CD8+ T cells sorted from blood, obtained in a trial of the OX40 agonist ivuxolimab. The rearrangement links TRBV5-1 to TRBJ1-6; D uncertain. The receptor was derived from an adult with an advanced solid tumor such as melanoma, head and neck, liver or kidney cancer. The CDR3 sequence is CASSLVPENSPLHF. In DNA form, the CDR3 reads TGCGCCAGCAGCTTGGTACCAGAGAATTCACCCCTCCACTTT.